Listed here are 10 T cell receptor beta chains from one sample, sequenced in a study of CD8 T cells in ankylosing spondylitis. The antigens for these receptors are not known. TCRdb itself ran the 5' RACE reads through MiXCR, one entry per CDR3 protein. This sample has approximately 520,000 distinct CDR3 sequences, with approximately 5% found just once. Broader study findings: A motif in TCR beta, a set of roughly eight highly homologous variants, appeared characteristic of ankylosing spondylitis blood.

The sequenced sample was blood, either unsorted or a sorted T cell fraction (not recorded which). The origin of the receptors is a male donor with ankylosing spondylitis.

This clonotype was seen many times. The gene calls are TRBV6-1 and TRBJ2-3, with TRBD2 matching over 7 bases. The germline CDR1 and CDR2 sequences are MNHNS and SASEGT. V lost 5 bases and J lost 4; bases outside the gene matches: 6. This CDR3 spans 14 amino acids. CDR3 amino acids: CASSPASGADTQYF. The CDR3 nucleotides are TGTGCCAGCAGTCCCGCTAGCGGCGCAGATACGCAGTATTTT.

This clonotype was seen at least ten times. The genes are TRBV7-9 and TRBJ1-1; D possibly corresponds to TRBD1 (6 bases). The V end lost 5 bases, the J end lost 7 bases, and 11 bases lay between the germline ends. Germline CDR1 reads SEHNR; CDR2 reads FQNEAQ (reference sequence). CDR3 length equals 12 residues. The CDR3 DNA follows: TGTGCCAGCAGCCAGGACAGTAGTGAAGCTTTCTTT. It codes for CASSQDSSEAFF.

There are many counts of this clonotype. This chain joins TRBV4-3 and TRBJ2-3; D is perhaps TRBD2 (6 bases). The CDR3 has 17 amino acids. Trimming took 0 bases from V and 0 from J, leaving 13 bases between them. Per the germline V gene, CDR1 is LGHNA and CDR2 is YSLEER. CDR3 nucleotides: TGCGCCAGCAGCCAAGATCTTCGGGGGACTAGCACAGATACGCAGTATTTT. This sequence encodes CASSQDLRGTSTDTQYF.

The CDR3 is CASSHTMDQETQYF. The CDR3 nucleotides are TGTGCCAGCAGCCATACGATGGACCAAGAGACCCAGTACTTC. This chain joins TRBV12-3 or TRBV12-4 and TRBJ2-5, with unresolved D. The germline V and J ends were trimmed by 6 bases and 0 bases, with 11 bases remaining between them. The CDR3 sequence is 14 residues long.

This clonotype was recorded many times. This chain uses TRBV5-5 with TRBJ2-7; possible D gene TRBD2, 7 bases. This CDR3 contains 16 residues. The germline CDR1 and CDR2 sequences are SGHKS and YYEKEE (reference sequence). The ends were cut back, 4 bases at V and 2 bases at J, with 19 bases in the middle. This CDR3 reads CASSLASGTITYEQYF. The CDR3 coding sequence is TGTGCCAGCAGCCTAGCGAGCGGGACAATCACCTACGAGCAGTACTTC.

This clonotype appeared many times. For the CDR3, the DNA is TGTGCCAGCAGCCCTACTAGCGCTAGGTACCAAGAGACCCAGTACTTC. This sequence encodes CASSPTSARYQETQYF. V and J are TRBV12-3 or TRBV12-4 and TRBJ2-5; TRBD2 matches at 7 bases. The CDR3 is made up of 16 amino acids. Trimming took 6 bases from V and 0 from J; bases not matched to a gene: 10.

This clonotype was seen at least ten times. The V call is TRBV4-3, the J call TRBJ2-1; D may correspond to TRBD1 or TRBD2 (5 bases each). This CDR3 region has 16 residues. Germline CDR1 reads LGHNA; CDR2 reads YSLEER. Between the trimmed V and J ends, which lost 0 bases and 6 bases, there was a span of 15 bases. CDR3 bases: TGCGCCAGCAGCCAAGAAAATGGGTGGGGGACCAATGAGCAGTTCTTC. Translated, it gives CASSQENGWGTNEQFF.

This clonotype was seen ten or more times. In DNA form, the CDR3 reads TGCGCCAGCAGCTTGCTTGGACTAGCGGGAGAAGTGGAGACCCAGTACTTC. This translates into CASSLLGLAGEVETQYF. The chain joins TRBV5-1 to TRBJ2-5, with TRBD2 matching 13 bases. CDR1 SGHRS and CDR2 YFSETQ come from the germline V gene. The V gene end was trimmed by 1 base and the J gene end by 5 bases; junction bases not matched to a gene: 8. The CDR3 is 17 residues long.

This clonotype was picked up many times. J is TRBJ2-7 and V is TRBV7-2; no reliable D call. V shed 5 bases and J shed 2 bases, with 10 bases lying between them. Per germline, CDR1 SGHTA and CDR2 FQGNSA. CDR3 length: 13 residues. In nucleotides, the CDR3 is TGTGCCAGCAGCCCGATACATGCCTACGAGCAGTACTTC. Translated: CASSPIHAYEQYF.

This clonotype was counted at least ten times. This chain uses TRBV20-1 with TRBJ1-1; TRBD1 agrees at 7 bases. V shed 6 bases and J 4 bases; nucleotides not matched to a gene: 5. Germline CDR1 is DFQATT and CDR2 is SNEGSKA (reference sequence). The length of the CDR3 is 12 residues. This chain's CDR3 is CSASTGRTEAFF. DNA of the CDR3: TGCAGTGCCTCGACAGGGCGCACTGAAGCTTTCTTT.